This record looks at one TCR beta chain sequence and its context. Its recognized antigen is unknown. No quality values exist for individual bases; no much larger clone is one base distant. The data derive from a study of T cell clonotyping in hematopoietic cell transplantation (dated by TCRdb to the early 2020s). For context, the study as a whole: A total of over 130 blood samples were gathered in the study from a few dozen consecutive transplant recipients along with their related donors. Recruitment of patients was conducted between September 2015 and early 2017, and follow-up was continued until late 2020 or death.

Inclusive of the bounding cysteine and phenylalanine, the CDR3 is 11 residues long. Of the read, only the CDR3 DNA is kept; its 33 bases are in frame from base 1. The junction carries 11 bases between V and J, which are trimmed by 7 bases and 8 bases respectively. Per the germline V gene, MNHEY is the CDR1 and SVGAGI is the CDR2. For TCR beta sequencing, blood samples came from the related transplant donors. Using Nuclei Lysis Solution, genomic DNA was extracted from unfractionated peripheral blood mononuclear cells that were either fresh or cryopreserved. What the work shows at the level of the full study, not this receptor alone: The sample size was limited, and because cells were not sorted, the contributions of CD4 and CD8 repertoires could not be separated. After transplant, TCR diversity in recipients dropped, and pathologically expanded clonotypes climbed progressively between day 30 and day 180. Broader posttransplant TCR repertoire diversity was predicted by donor and pretransplant recipient Inverse Simpson Index values. Only a small fraction of recipient repertoires overlapped donor repertoires, with over 97% appearing de novo at the given depth.

TCR beta CDR3 regions were amplified from genomic DNA with the immunoSEQ assay, a bias-controlled multiplex PCR using V- and J-specific primers. In a second PCR step, the CDR3 amplicons were tagged with a proprietary barcode plus Illumina adapter sequences. CDR3 libraries were sequenced on an Illumina MiSeq instrument. In the paper's pipeline: immunoSEQ Analyzer 3.0 was used for export and quality control, with R Bioconductor and Immunarch used for downstream analyses. Repertoire metrics were calculated using only productive rearrangements within the normalized downsampled data set. Clonotypes larger than 5 templates in the normalized cohort were defined as pathologically expanded. Repertoire diversity was measured with the Inverse Simpson Index. The non-normalized data set was used for CMV-specificity analyses so that all clonotypes could be captured. The source is immuneACCESS, and TCRdb retained only in-frame sequences with V and J called. Part of the clones is not carried over; for the studies checked, unresolved V genes explain less than half of this, and the remainder is unexplained. That table supplies the V and J calls and clone size; D and trimming were determined from the DNA. The sample has tens of thousands of clones on record, roughly 94% of them singletons. The leading ten clones occupy 0.7% to 0.95% of the sample.

The TCR comes from a woman between 45 and 65 years old in good health. Some clones in this sample may be carry-over from other donors' samples. The chain was built from TRBV6-5 and TRBJ1-1; the D gene is possibly TRBD1, with 5 bases matching. Source material: peripheral blood mononuclear cells. The CDR3 region: CASKRDSEAFF. The bases are TGTGCCAGCAAACGGGACTCCGAAGCTTTCTTT.